These 28 T cell receptor beta chains share one sample of origin, sequenced in a study of T cells in tumors after PD-1 blockade. Data came from immunoSEQ multiplex PCR; TCRdb stores just in-frame clones and leaves some out. In the table there are roughly 48,000 clones, over 70% of which are singletons. The sample consisted of PBMCs, taken before anti-PD-1 treatment. The source of these receptors is a human donor with basal cell carcinoma.

This clone is classed as medium-sized. V gene TRBV27 combines with J gene TRBJ2-1; 8 bases map to TRBD1. From germline, CDR1 is MNHEY and CDR2 SMNVEV (reference sequence). CDR3 length: 18 residues. With V trimmed by 5 bases and J by 3 bases, 15 bases remained unmatched. The CDR3 DNA reads as TGTGCCAGCAGTCCCCTCTTTCCGAGACAGGGGAGCTACAATGAGCAGTTCTTC. This gives the protein CASSPLFPRQGSYNEQFF.

This clone was recorded a few times. V and J are TRBV6-6 and TRBJ2-3; 14 bases are shared with TRBD2. Germline trimming cut 5 bases from V and 3 bases from J; bases unmatched to any gene: 16. CDR1 MNHNY and CDR2 SVGAGI come from the germline V gene (reference sequence). This CDR3 has 20 amino acids. The CDR3 is CASSRTHRTSGGPGTDTQYF. CDR3 sequence (DNA): TGTGCCAGCAGTCGGACCCATAGGACTAGCGGGGGGCCCGGGACAGATACGCAGTATTTT.

This clone was detected only once. The chain is built from TRBV3-1 (or the pseudogene TRBV3-2) and TRBJ1-2; 9 bases are a match to TRBD1. CDR3 length: 15 residues. The germline CDR1 and CDR2 sequences are LGHDT and YNNKEL (reference sequence). The trim removed 3 bases at V and 2 bases at J, leaving 4 bases unmatched. The DNA of the CDR3 is TGTGCCAGCAGCCATTTCGGGACAGGGAACTATGGCTACACCTTC. This codes for CASSHFGTGNYGYTF.

The chain is built from TRBV2 and TRBJ1-1; D is possibly TRBD1 (5 bases). Germline V gene sequence: CDR1 SNHLY, CDR2 FYNNEI. This CDR3 contains 16 residues. The V end lost 5 bases, the J end lost 0 bases, and 16 bases lay between the germline ends. CDR3 residues: CASSFTTASLNTEAFF. The CDR3 coding sequence is TGTGCCAGCAGTTTTACGACAGCATCCTTGAACACTGAAGCTTTCTTT.

The chain couples TRBV7-2 to TRBJ2-5; tentatively, D is TRBD1 (5 bases). Germline CDR1 SGHTA, CDR2 FQGNSA. The CDR3 contains 13 residues. Trimming took 5 bases from V and 4 from J, leaving 11 bases between them. The CDR3 DNA reads as TGTGCCAGCAGCGCAGGGATTGTAGAGACCCAGTACTTC. It encodes CASSAGIVETQYF.

V gene TRBV7-9 combines with J gene TRBJ1-5; the match to TRBD1 covers 7 bases. The CDR3 runs to 15 residues. The V and J ends lost 4 bases and 4 bases, in that order; junction bases with no gene match: 7. Germline-derived CDR1 and CDR2 are SEHNR and FQNEAQ (reference sequence). The CDR3 region has the DNA TGTGCCAGCAGCTCGGCCGGGACAGATAATCAGCCCCAGCATTTT. Protein sequence: CASSSAGTDNQPQHF.

This rearrangement joins TRBV11-3 to TRBJ2-5, with 9 positions matching TRBD1. The germline V gene has CDR1 SGHNT and CDR2 YENEEA. This CDR3 is built from 17 residues. Trimming cost V 1 base and J 3 bases; bases outside gene matches: 9. Here the CDR3 reads CASSLGWGQGEEETQYF. CDR3 in DNA: TGTGCCAGCAGCTTAGGGTGGGGACAGGGTGAAGAAGAGACCCAGTACTTC. The full variable domain, its missing parts supplied by reference TRBV11-3 and TRBJ2-5, is EAGVVQSPRYKIIEKKQPVAFWCNPISGHNTLYWYLQNLGQGPELLIRYENEEAVDDSQLPKDRFSAERLKGVDSTLKIQPAELGDSAVYLCASSLGWGQGEEETQYFGPGTRLLVL.

The J gene is TRBJ2-1, the V gene TRBV12-3 or TRBV12-4; 7 nucleotides agree with TRBD2. The junction had 6 bases not matched to a gene; V was cut back by 8 bases and J by 8 bases. This CDR3 has 12 amino acids. The CDR3 loop is CASAWGGYEQFF. The CDR3 DNA reads TGTGCCAGCGCATGGGGGGGGTATGAGCAGTTCTTC.

V gene TRBV6-5 combines with J gene TRBJ1-3, with unresolved D. The germline V gene encodes CDR1 MNHEY and CDR2 SVGAGI. This CDR3 is 14 amino acids long. V was shortened by 7 bases and J by 0 bases, with 10 bases between the two germline ends. In DNA, the CDR3 is TGTGCCAGCAACCAGCCGAGCTCTGGAAACACCATATATTTT. This sequence encodes CASNQPSSGNTIYF.

The chain combines TRBV2 with TRBJ2-1; 9 bases match TRBD2. V was clipped by 4 bases and J by 8 bases; unmatched bases: 9. This CDR3 spans 15 amino acids. In germline, CDR1 is SNHLY, CDR2 FYNNEI. The CDR3, as DNA: TGTGCCAGCAGTGCTCGGAGCGGGGGGTTGGATGAGCAGTTCTTC. Amino acid sequence: CASSARSGGLDEQFF.

The rearrangement uses TRBV6-6 and TRBJ2-3; D possibly uses TRBD1 or TRBD2 (5 bases each). The CDR3 loop spans 13 amino acids. Germline values: CDR1 MNHNY, CDR2 SVGAGI (reference sequence). The V gene lost 4 bases and the J gene lost 0 bases, with 5 bases spanning the gap. The DNA of the CDR3 is TGTGCCAGCAGTTGGGACAGCACAGATACGCAGTATTTT. Translating gives CASSWDSTDTQYF.

The V and J genes are TRBV28 and TRBJ2-7; 7 nucleotides agree with TRBD2. The CDR3 is 16 residues long. The V and J ends lost 3 bases and 2 bases, in that order; junction bases with no gene match: 10. CDR1 is MDHEN and CDR2 is SYDVKM in the germline V gene. The DNA of the CDR3 is TGTGCCAGCAGTTTCATTGGGGGGGTCCAACCCTACGAGCAGTACTTC. This codes for CASSFIGGVQPYEQYF.

This chain uses TRBV3-1 (or the pseudogene TRBV3-2) with TRBJ2-5, with 7 bases aligning to TRBD1. This CDR3 has 17 residues. CDR1 and CDR2 (germline): LGHDT, YNNKEL (reference sequence). V was clipped by 0 bases and J by 0 bases; unmatched bases: 7. CDR3 sequence reads: CASSQDPDRLDQETQYF. CDR3 coding DNA: TGTGCCAGCAGCCAAGATCCGGACAGGTTGGACCAAGAGACCCAGTACTTC.

The chain recombines TRBV7-2 with TRBJ2-1, with TRBD1 matching over 10 bases. The CDR3 sequence is 16 residues long. Trimming at V came to 2 bases and at J to 6 bases, leaving 7 bases not matched to a gene. CDR1 is SGHTA and CDR2 is FQGNSA in the germline V gene. The CDR3 is CASSLYPGQGINEQFF. Here the CDR3 DNA reads TGTGCCAGCAGCTTATACCCGGGACAGGGGATCAATGAGCAGTTCTTC.

CDR3 nucleotide sequence: TGCGCCAGCAGCTTGGAACTAGCGGGGGAAGAGACCCAGTACTTC. Its protein product is CASSLELAGEETQYF. The chain is built from TRBV5-1 and TRBJ2-5, with 11 bases matching TRBD2. In germline, CDR1 is SGHRS, CDR2 YFSETQ. The CDR3 contains 15 residues. V dropped 0 bases and J dropped 3; count of bases not matched to a gene: 1.

In this sample, this clone turned up once. The rearrangement links TRBV5-4 to TRBJ2-7, with D tentatively TRBD2 (6 bases). Trimming left V 7 bases short and J 3 bases short, with 14 bases between. The CDR3 loop spans 13 amino acids. Germline V gives CDR1 SGHNT, CDR2 YYREEE (reference sequence). The CDR3 reads CASQEGANYEQYF. CDR3 DNA: TGTGCCAGCCAGGAGGGCGCTAACTACGAGCAGTACTTC.

CDR3 coding DNA: TGTGCCAGCAGCCAAGCCCTAGCGGGGGTGATTTCACAAGAGACCCAGTACTTC. As protein: CASSQALAGVISQETQYF. This chain joins TRBV4-2 and TRBJ2-5; 10 bases are a match to TRBD2. The CDR3 is 18 residues long. Germline V gives CDR1 LGHNA, CDR2 YNFKEQ. The junction had 10 bases not matched to a gene; V was cut back by 1 base and J by 2 bases.

This clone was picked up a small number of times. This chain links TRBV28 with TRBJ1-6, with D unresolved. Germline values: CDR1 MDHEN, CDR2 SYDVKM. This CDR3 region has 14 residues. V gave up 1 base and J gave up 7 bases, with 8 bases separating them. The CDR3 region has the DNA TGTGCCAGCAGTTTATTTAGTTGGAATTCACCCCTCCACTTT. As protein: CASSLFSWNSPLHF.

As for this clone: The junction differs from germline at one of its ends, possibly a read error. J is TRBJ2-1 and V is TRBV20-1; unclear D gene. The V gene's germline CDR1 is DFQATT and CDR2 SNEGSKA (reference sequence). This CDR3 is built from 11 residues. The CDR3 loop is CTMLGTASQVF. CDR3 nucleotides: TGCACCATGCTAGGAACAGCCAGTCAGGTCTTC.

This clone was seen only once. This rearrangement joins TRBV10-3 to TRBJ1-2; 10 bases match TRBD1. This CDR3 is 16 amino acids long. The V segment lost 8 bases and the J segment 0 bases; nucleotides outside the gene matches: 9. The germline CDR1 and CDR2 sequences are ENHRY and SYGVKD. The CDR3 spells CAIGGTGEDTNYGYTF. For the CDR3, the DNA is TGTGCCATCGGAGGGACAGGGGAAGATACTAACTATGGCTACACCTTC.

This clone was seen a handful of times. The gene calls are TRBV6-4 and TRBJ2-1; no clear D. Trimming left V 8 bases short and J 7 bases short, with 21 bases between. The CDR3 runs to 15 residues. Germline-derived CDR1 and CDR2 are MRHNA and SNTAGT. CDR3: CASDGRNAQGNEQFF. DNA of the CDR3: TGTGCCAGCGACGGAAGGAACGCCCAAGGGAATGAGCAGTTCTTC.

The chain is built from TRBV7-9 and TRBJ2-1; the D is unclear. Germline CDR1 reads SEHNR; CDR2 reads FQNEAQ (reference sequence). This CDR3 comprises 14 residues. Trimming left V 4 bases short and J 5 bases short, with 12 bases between. Here the CDR3 reads CASSWAVTHNEQFF. Written as DNA, the CDR3 is TGTGCCAGCAGCTGGGCCGTGACCCACAATGAGCAGTTCTTC.

The CDR3 DNA reads as TGTGCCAGCTCGCTCGACGGTTATGGCTACACCTTC. The encoded protein is CASSLDGYGYTF. The chain carries TRBV6-5 and TRBJ1-2; no definite D call. The CDR3 has 12 residues. The ends were cut back, 8 bases at V and 5 bases at J, with 12 bases in the middle. From germline, CDR1 is MNHEY and CDR2 SVGAGI.

The table lists this clone with a few counts. This chain links TRBV6-5 with TRBJ1-3, with TRBD1 as a possible D gene (6 bases). The CDR3 runs 16 residues. Germline CDR1 reads MNHEY; CDR2 reads SVGAGI. Trimming stripped 2 bases from V and 3 bases from J, with 14 bases between. The CDR3 spells CASSYNGQGFGNTIYF. The CDR3 DNA reads as TGTGCCAGCAGTTACAATGGGCAGGGGTTTGGAAACACCATATATTTT.

The rearrangement links TRBV7-9 to TRBJ2-4; D possibly matches TRBD1 or TRBD2 (5 bases each). The length of the CDR3 is 14 residues. Germline values: CDR1 SEHNR, CDR2 FQNEAQ (reference sequence). V was cut by 0 bases and J by 9 bases, with 12 bases left in between. CDR3 bases: TGTGCCAGCAGCTTAGCTGGGGGTCAGGGCATTCAGTACTTC. It is translated as CASSLAGGQGIQYF.

The J gene is TRBJ2-3, the V gene TRBV20-1; D is unclear. Germline V gene lookup returns CDR1 DFQATT and CDR2 SNEGSKA (reference sequence). V lost 3 bases to trimming and J lost 2 bases, with 18 bases between them. The CDR3 has 16 residues. DNA for the CDR3: TGCAGTGCTAGTTCTCCTGGTCCTCAAATCACAGATACGCAGTATTTT. Its protein is CSASSPGPQITDTQYF.

The chain is built from TRBV10-3 and TRBJ1-6; D is perhaps TRBD1 (5 bases). The V gene's germline CDR1 is ENHRY and CDR2 SYGVKD. Trimming pared 0 bases from V and 1 base from J, leaving 10 bases between. CDR3 length: 17 amino acids. The chain's CDR3 is CAISESGGISYNSPLHF. The CDR3 region has the DNA TGTGCCATCAGTGAGTCGGGGGGGATATCCTATAATTCACCCCTCCACTTT.

The rearrangement uses TRBV5-1 and TRBJ2-5; D may match TRBD1 or TRBD2 (5 bases each). The CDR3 has 12 amino acids. V was shortened by 6 bases and J by 2 bases, with 8 bases between the two germline ends. Germline assignment: CDR1 SGHRS and CDR2 YFSETQ. This CDR3 reads CASNEGQETQYF. The CDR3 DNA follows: TGCGCCAGCAACGAGGGGCAAGAGACCCAGTACTTC.